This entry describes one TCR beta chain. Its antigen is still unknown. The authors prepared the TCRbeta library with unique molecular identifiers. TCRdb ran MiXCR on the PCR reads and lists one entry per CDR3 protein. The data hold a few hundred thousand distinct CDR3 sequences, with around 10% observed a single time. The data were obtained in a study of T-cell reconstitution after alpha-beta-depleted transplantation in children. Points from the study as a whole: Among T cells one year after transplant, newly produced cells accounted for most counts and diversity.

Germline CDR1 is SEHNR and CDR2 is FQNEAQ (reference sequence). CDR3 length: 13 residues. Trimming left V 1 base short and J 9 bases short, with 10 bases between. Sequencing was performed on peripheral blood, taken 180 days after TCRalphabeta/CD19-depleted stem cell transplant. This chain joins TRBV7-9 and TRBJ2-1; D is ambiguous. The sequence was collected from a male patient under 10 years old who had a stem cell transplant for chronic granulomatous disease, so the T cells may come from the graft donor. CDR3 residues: CASSLVSSIEQFF. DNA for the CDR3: TGTGCCAGCAGCTTAGTATCGTCGATTGAGCAGTTCTTC.